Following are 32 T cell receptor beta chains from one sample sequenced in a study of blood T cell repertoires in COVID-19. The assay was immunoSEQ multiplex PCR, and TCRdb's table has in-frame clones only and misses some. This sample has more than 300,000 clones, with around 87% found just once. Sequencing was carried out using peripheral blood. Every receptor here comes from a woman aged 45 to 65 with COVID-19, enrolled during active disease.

The chain's CDR3 is CASSPGTSGYEQYF. The CDR3 DNA is TGTGCCAGCAGTCCCGGGACTAGCGGATACGAGCAGTACTTC. The V gene is TRBV5-4, the J gene TRBJ2-7, with 11 bases aligning to TRBD2. CDR1 SGHNT and CDR2 YYREEE come from the germline V gene (reference sequence). This CDR3 comprises 14 residues. V lost 5 bases, J lost 4 bases, and 5 bases stayed unmatched.

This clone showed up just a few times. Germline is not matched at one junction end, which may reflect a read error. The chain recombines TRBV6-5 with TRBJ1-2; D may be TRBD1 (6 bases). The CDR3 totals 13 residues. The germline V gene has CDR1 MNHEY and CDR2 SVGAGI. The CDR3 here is CASSYSALRDIFF. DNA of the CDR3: TGTGCCAGCAGTTACTCGGCCCTCCGGGACATATTCTTC.

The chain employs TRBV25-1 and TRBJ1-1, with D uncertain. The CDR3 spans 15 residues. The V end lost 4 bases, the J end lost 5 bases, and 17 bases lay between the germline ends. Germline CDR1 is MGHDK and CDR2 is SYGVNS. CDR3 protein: CASSANTRRGTEAFF. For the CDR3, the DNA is TGTGCCAGCAGTGCCAATACCCGGCGAGGTACTGAAGCTTTCTTT.

CDR3 region: CASSPNYFGANEKLFF. The DNA of the CDR3 is TGTGCCAGCTCACCGAACTACTTCGGGGCTAATGAAAAACTGTTTTTT. V gene TRBV18 combines with J gene TRBJ1-4, with D uncertain. Germline V gene data show CDR1 as KGHSH and CDR2 as LQKENI. The CDR3 extends over 16 amino acids. Trimming shortened V by 3 bases and J by 3 bases, and 14 bases separated the two germline ends.

CDR3 sequence (DNA): TGTGCCAGCAGCCAGGGTGGGGAGCTGTTTTTT. This sequence encodes CASSQGGELFF. The chain uses TRBV6-5 and TRBJ2-2; maybe TRBD1 (5 bases). CDR1 is MNHEY and CDR2 is SVGAGI in the germline V gene. V lost 6 bases and J lost 8, with 7 bases in between. This CDR3 contains 11 residues.

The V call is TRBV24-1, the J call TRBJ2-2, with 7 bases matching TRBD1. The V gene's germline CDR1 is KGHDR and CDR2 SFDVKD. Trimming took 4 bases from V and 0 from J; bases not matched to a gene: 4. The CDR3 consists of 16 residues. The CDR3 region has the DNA TGTGCCACCAGTGACCGGACAGGAGCGAACACCGGGGAGCTGTTTTTT. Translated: CATSDRTGANTGELFF.

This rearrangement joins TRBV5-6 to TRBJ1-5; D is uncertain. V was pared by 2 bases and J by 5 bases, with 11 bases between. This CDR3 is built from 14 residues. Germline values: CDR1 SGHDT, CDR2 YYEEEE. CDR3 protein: CASSFSGLDQPQHF. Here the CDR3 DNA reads TGTGCCAGCAGCTTTTCGGGTCTCGATCAGCCCCAGCATTTT.

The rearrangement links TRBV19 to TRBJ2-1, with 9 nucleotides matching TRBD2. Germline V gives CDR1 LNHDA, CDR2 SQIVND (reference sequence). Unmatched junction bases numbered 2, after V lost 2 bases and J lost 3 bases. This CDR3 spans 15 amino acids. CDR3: CASSIRLAVYNEQFF. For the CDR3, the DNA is TGTGCCAGTAGTATACGACTAGCGGTCTACAATGAGCAGTTCTTC.

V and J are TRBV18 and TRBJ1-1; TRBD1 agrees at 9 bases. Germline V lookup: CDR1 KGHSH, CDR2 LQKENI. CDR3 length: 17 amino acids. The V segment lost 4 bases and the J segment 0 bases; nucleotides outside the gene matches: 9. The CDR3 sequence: CASSRHVGQGMNTEAFF. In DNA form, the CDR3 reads TGTGCCAGCTCACGCCACGTAGGACAGGGGATGAACACTGAAGCTTTCTTT.

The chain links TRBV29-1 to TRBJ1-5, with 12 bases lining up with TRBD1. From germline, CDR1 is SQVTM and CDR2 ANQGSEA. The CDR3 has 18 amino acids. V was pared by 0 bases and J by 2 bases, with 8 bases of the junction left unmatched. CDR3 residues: CSVEEAGQGASGNQPQHF. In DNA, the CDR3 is TGCAGCGTTGAAGAGGCGGGACAGGGGGCATCTGGCAATCAGCCCCAGCATTTT.

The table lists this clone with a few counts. The CDR3 nucleotides are TGTGCCAGCAGTCGGGACTTTTACGAGCAGTACTTC. It specifies CASSRDFYEQYF. This chain connects TRBV25-1 to TRBJ2-7; TRBD2 might be the D (6 bases). From germline, CDR1 is MGHDK and CDR2 SYGVNS. V was shortened by 5 bases and J by 4 bases, with 9 bases between the two germline ends. CDR3 length equals 12 residues.

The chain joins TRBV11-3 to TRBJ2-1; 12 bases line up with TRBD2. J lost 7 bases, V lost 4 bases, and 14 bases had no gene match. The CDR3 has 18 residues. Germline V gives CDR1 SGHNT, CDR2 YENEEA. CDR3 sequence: CASSSAFWTSGTANEQFF. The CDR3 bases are TGTGCCAGCAGCTCCGCATTTTGGACTAGCGGGACGGCGAATGAGCAGTTCTTC. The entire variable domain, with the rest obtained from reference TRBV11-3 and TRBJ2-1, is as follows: EAGVVQSPRYKIIEKKQPVAFWCNPISGHNTLYWYLQNLGQGPELLIRYENEEAVDDSQLPKDRFSAERLKGVDSTLKIQPAELGDSAVYLCASSSAFWTSGTANEQFFGPGTRLTVL.

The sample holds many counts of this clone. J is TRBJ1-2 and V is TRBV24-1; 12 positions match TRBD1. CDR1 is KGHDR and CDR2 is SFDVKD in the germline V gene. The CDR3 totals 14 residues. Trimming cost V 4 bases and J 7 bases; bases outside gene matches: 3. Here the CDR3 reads CATSEGQGAVGYTF. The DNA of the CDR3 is TGTGCCACCAGTGAGGGACAGGGGGCGGTTGGCTACACCTTC.

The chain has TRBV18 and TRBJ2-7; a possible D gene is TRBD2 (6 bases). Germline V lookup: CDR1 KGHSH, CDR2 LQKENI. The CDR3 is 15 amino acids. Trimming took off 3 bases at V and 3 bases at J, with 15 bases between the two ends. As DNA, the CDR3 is TGTGCCAGCTCACCTAGGTTCGCGGGAAACTACGAGCAGTACTTC. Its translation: CASSPRFAGNYEQYF.

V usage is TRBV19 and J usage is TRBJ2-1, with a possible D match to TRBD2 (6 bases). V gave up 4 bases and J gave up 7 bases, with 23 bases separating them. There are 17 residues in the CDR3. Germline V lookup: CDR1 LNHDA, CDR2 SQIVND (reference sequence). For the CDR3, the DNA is TGTGCCAGTAGTACCCCGTATCTGGGGGGACGGGGGAATGAGCAGTTCTTC. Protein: CASSTPYLGGRGNEQFF.

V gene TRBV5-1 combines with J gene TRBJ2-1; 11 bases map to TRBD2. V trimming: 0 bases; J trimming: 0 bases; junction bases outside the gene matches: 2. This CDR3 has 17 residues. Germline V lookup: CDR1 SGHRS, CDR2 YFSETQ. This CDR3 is CASSLGLAGNSYNEQFF. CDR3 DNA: TGCGCCAGCAGCTTGGGACTAGCGGGAAACTCCTACAATGAGCAGTTCTTC. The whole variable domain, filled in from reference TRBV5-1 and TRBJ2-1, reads KAGVTQTPRYLIKTRGQQVTLSCSPISGHRSVSWYQQTPGQGLQFLFEYFSETQRNKGNFPGRFSGRQFSNSRSEMNVSTLELGDSALYLCASSLGLAGNSYNEQFFGPGTRLTVL.

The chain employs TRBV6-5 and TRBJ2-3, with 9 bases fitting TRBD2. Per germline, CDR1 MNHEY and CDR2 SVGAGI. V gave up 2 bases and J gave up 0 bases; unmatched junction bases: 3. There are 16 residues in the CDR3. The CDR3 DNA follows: TGTGCCAGCAGTTACGGACTAGCGACGAGCACAGATACGCAGTATTTT. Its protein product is CASSYGLATSTDTQYF.

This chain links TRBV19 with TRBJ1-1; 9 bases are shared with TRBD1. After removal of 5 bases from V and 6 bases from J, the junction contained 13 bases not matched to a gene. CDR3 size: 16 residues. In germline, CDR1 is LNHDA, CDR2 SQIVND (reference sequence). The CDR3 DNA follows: TGTGCCAGTAGTCCCGGGACAGGGAGGGCTGACGCTGAAGCTTTCTTT. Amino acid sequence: CASSPGTGRADAEAFF.

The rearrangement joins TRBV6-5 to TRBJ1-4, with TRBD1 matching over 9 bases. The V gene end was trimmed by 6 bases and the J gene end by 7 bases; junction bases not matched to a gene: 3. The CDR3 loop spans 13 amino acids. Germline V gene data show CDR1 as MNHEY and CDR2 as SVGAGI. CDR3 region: CASRGQGGEKLFF. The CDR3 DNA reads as TGTGCCAGCAGGGGACAGGGAGGTGAAAAACTGTTTTTT.

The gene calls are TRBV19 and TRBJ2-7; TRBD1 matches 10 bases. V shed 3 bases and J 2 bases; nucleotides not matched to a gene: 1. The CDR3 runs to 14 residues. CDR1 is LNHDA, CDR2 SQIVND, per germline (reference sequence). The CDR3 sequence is CASSMGTGAYEQYF. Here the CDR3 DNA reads TGTGCCAGTAGTATGGGGACAGGGGCCTACGAGCAGTACTTC.

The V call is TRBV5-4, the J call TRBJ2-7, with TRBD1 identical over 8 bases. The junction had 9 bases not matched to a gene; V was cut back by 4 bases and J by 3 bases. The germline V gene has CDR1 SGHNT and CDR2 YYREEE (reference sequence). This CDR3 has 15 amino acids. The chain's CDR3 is CASSVRPGGGYEQYF. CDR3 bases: TGTGCCAGCAGCGTGCGTCCAGGGGGCGGCTACGAGCAGTACTTC.

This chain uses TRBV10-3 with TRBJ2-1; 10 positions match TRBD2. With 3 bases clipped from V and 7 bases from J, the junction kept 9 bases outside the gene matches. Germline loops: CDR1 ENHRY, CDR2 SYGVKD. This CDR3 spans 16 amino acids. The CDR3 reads CAISELVAGGGNEQFF. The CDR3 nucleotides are TGTGCCATCAGTGAATTGGTAGCGGGAGGAGGGAATGAGCAGTTCTTC.

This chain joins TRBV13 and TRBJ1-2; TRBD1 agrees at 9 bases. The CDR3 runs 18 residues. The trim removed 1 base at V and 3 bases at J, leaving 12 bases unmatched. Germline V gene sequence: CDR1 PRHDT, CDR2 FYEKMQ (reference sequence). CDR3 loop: CASSLEGWGRDRDYGYTF. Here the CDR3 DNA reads TGTGCCAGCAGCTTAGAGGGCTGGGGCAGGGACAGGGACTATGGCTACACCTTC.

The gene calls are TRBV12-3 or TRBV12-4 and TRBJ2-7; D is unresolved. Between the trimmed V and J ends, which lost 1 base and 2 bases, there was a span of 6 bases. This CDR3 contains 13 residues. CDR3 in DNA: TGTGCCAGCAGTTTAGACGGAGCCTACGAGCAGTACTTC. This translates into CASSLDGAYEQYF.

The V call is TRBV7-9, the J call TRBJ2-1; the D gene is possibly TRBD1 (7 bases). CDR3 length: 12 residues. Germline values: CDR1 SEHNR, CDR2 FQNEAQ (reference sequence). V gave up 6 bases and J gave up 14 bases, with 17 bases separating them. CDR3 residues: CASRSPAGQKFF. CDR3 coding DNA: TGTGCCAGCAGGTCCCCCGCGGGACAGAAGTTCTTC.

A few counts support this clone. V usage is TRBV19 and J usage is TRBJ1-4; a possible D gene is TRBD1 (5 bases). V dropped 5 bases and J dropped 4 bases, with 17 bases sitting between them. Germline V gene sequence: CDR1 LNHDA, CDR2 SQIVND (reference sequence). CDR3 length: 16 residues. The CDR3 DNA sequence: TGTGCCAGTAGTGCCCATGGCGGGGGACGTAATGAAAAACTGTTTTTT. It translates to CASSAHGGGRNEKLFF.

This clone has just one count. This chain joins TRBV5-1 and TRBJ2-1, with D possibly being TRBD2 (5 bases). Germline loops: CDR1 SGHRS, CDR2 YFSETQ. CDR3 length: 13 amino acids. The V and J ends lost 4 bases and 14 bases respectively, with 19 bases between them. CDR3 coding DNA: TGCGCCAGCAGCCGCTTCTCGGAGGACCCTAAGTTCTTC. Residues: CASSRFSEDPKFF.

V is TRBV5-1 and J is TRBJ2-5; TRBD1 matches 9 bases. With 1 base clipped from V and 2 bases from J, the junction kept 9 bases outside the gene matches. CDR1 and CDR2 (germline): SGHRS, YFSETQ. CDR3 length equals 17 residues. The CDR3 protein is CASSLSVGTGFQETQYF. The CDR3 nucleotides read TGCGCCAGCAGCTTGAGCGTGGGGACAGGGTTTCAAGAGACCCAGTACTTC.

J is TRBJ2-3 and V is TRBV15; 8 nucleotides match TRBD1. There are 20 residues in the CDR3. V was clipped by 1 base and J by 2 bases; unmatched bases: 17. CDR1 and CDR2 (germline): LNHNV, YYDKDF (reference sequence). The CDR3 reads CATSRARKIRDRSNTDTQYF. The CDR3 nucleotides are TGTGCCACCAGCAGAGCCCGTAAAATCCGGGACAGGAGTAACACAGATACGCAGTATTTT.

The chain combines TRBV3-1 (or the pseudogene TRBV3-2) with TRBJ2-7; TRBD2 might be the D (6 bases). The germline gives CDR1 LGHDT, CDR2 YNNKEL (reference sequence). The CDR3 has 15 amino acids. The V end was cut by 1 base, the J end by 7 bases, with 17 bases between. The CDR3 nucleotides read TGTGCCAGCAGCCAAGGGTTTGGGGGGAGGCAAGAGCAGTACTTC. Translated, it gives CASSQGFGGRQEQYF.

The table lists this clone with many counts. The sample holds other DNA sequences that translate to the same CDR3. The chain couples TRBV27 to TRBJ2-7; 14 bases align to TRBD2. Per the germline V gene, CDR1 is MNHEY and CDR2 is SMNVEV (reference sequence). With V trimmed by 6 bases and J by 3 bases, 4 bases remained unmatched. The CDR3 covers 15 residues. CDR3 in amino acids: CASRGTSGSVYEQYF. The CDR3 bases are TGTGCCAGCAGGGGGACTAGCGGGAGTGTCTACGAGCAGTACTTC.

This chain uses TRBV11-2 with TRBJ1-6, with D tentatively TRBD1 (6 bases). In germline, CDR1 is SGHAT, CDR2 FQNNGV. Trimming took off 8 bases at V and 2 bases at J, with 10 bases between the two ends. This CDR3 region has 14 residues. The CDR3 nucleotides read TGTGCCAGCGCAGGGACACCCTATAATTCACCCCTCCACTTT. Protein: CASAGTPYNSPLHF.